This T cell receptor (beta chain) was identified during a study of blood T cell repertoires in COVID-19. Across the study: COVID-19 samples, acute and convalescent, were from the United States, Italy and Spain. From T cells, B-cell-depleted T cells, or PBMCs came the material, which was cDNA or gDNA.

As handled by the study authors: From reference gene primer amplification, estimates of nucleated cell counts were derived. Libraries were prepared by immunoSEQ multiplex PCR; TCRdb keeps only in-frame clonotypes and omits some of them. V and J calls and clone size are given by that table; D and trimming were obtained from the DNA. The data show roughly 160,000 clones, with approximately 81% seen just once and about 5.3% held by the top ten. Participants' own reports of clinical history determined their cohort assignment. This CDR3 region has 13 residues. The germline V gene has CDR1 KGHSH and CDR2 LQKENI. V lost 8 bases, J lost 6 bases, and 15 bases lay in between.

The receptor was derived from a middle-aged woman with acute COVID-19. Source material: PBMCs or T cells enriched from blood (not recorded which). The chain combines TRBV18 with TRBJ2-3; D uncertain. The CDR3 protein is CASRPGILDTQYF. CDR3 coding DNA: TGTGCCAGCCGCCCAGGAATTCTCGATACGCAGTATTTT.